A single TCR beta chain is shown here with its context. This clone's antigen is unknown. It has no much larger one-base neighbor in the sample; base qualities were not kept. Unmatched junction bases come to 5, with V trimmed by 6 bases and J by 6 bases. CDR1 MDHEN and CDR2 SYDVKM were looked up in the germline V gene. Reading from cysteine to phenylalanine, the CDR3 counts 14 amino acids. Only CDR3 DNA remains: 42 bases, in frame from the first base. Receptors were amplified or captured by the immunoSEQ multiplex PCR assay. For the multiplex PCR, a mixture combining 60 forward primers for TCR Vbeta segments and 13 reverse primers for TCR Jbeta segments was used. The CDR3 region of rearranged TCR beta genes was amplified from genomic DNA by a multiplex PCR assay. The Illumina HiSeq System was used to sequence the amplified TCR beta libraries as 87-base-pair reads. The study's own analysis went as follows. A later analysis counted tens of millions of unique TCR beta chains across the 550 to 800 repertoires, and 10 million to 12 million of these chains were shared by at least two donors. To remove PCR and sequencing errors, raw reads were error-corrected and collapsed into unique sequences using a nearest-neighbor algorithm that merged closely related sequences. CDR3 sequences were aligned to IMGT reference sequences to assign V, D and J gene segments. Each retained sequence needed at least a six-nucleotide match to both a V gene segment and a J gene segment. A rearrangement counted as productive if the CDR3 had no stop codons and remained in frame with V and J, and every other rearrangement counted as non-productive. Following IMGT convention, CDR3 was defined as the stretch from the second conserved V-encoded cysteine up to the conserved J-encoded phenylalanine. The earlier analysis of a few hundred of the donors excluded sequences that lacked an unambiguous match to a single V gene segment. An earlier analysis of over 450 of the donors classified V segments as functional when productive rearrangements were above 56.7% and as segregating when the standard deviation between donors was above 5%. A statistical classification framework was developed to diagnose cytomegalovirus status using the catalog of TCR beta chain sequences. In a later analysis, V and J genes were assigned by comparing TCR nucleotide sequences against IMGT/GENE-DB human TR gene sequences. A later analysis assigned CDR3 sequences and most-parsimonious VDJ recombination scenarios with the TCRdist pipeline. In a later analysis, each TCR beta chain was defined by its CDR3 amino acid sequence together with its V-gene family, and reads lacking a unique V-gene family were excluded. A later analysis removed 592 highly shared, low-generation-probability nucleotide sequences to deal with suspected cross-contamination and a sequencing artifact. In a later analysis, a clonal expansion index for each public chain was calculated from normalized within-repertoire ranks of inferred template counts. In a later analysis, generation probabilities were computed using a VDJ recombination model fitted to out-of-frame rearrangements, and the results were checked against IGoR. Hypergeometric tests were used in a later analysis to score TCR-TCR, TCR-HLA and TCR-CMV co-occurrence, with a repertoire-size bias correction applied to the TCR pairs. A later analysis estimated false discovery rates by permuting HLA or CMV assignments 20 times. A later analysis grouped co-occurring TCRs with DBSCAN, adding TCRdist sequence similarity when clustering within HLA-allele-positive subsets. For co-occurrence clustering, repertoires with fewer than 30,000 or more than 120,000 public chains were excluded, along with four to six repertoires with anomalous nucleotide sharing. In its TCRdb copy, this immuneACCESS table keeps in-frame sequences only and misses some clones. Where compared with another copy, unresolved V genes explain less than half of these, and the others have no known cause. Clone size and the V and J calls come from that table; the DNA yielded D and trimming. This sample holds 140,000 or so clones; under 70% were observed only once. In total, the top ten clones hold 6.5% of the sample.

The cohort consisted of approximately 670 healthy bone marrow donors. All cohort members were sampled while nominally healthy, although unrecorded immune exposures were likely present. The donor tested CMV seronegative and was one of the 352 seronegative cohort members. Each donor provided a peripheral blood sample, and peripheral blood mononuclear cells were used for TCR beta sequencing. Genomic DNA extraction from the blood cell samples was performed with the Qiagen DNeasy Blood Extraction Kit. This record comes from a study of cytomegalovirus exposure and HLA in healthy donors (dated by TCRdb to about 2017). Broadly, across the study: An earlier analysis of more than 550 of the donors reported approximately 280 Gb of sequence data and about 120 million unique TCR beta sequences obtained from roughly 170 million T cells. An early release covering roughly 640 HLA-typed donors comprised about 300 gigabases of sequencing data and roughly 85 million unique TCR sequences. Of the 350 to 450 genotyped donors, 70% to 90% were placed in the genetic ancestry cluster associated with self-reported Caucasian donors. The aim of the study was to test whether cataloging public T cell receptors could identify signatures of past pathogen exposure. The T cell repertoires of under 750 subjects were profiled by immunosequencing and related to cytomegalovirus serostatus. A separate validation cohort of roughly 110 different subjects was used in addition to the roughly 640-subject first cohort. To predict cytomegalovirus infection status, the study brought together high-throughput TCR immunosequencing, statistical association of individual TCRs with disease status, and machine learning. In a later analysis, previously published TCR beta repertoires from several hundred donors were re-analyzed and high-resolution HLA genotyping was added so that TCR occurrence patterns could be studied. Rather than drawing on any new phenotypic data, the later analysis identified candidate immune exposures from TCR beta sequences and the way those sequences occurred across donors. In an earlier analysis of roughly 600 of the donors, high-throughput TCR beta sequencing was used to judge whether each TCR beta V gene segment behaved as functional or pseudogenic. Donor age, sex, ethnicity and CMV serostatus were compiled together with the repertoire data. Genome-wide SNP genotypes for about 65% of the 666 donors were used in a later genetic analysis, which treated that subset as a discovery cohort. All discovery cohort repertoires had been generated on a single sequencing platform. Class I and class II HLA loci were covered by the typing at four-digit resolution. Typing coverage differed by locus: A, B, C, DRB1 and DQB1 were typed in roughly 620-640 donors, DQA1 in roughly 500, DPA1 in around 580, and DPB1 in just under 490. Four or five DR-DQ haplotypes were handled as single units for association and clustering, since linkage in the cohort was strong. Among around 400 genotyped donors of the cohort, an average of around 250,000 unique TCR beta nucleotide sequences was sequenced per donor, of which 15% to 20% were non-productive. Overall results and qualifications from the work: Some IMGT-functional V segments, including TRBV6-2 and TRBV6-3, could not be told apart with the 87-base-pair reads, so those segments were excluded. Cytomegalovirus status was reported to be diagnosed by the classifier with high specificity and sensitivity in both the original and validation cohorts. The authors suggested that the approach could potentially be extended to other disease states and immunological phenotypes. In the study, about 150 TCR beta chains were listed as associated with cytomegalovirus. In a later analysis, HLA-associated TCR beta chains were found to be more clonally expanded and to have lower generation probabilities than equally common non-associated chains. The only immune exposure information available for the cohort was CMV serostatus. In this cohort, only TCR beta chains were sequenced, and detectable features were limited by the absence of alpha or paired-chain data. Because HLA typing was unavailable for some donors at each locus, only the typed subset was used in association tests. A cluster of highly shared sequence variants was judged likely to be a technical artifact of the sequencing pipeline. Because counts were too low, fewer than 20 rarely observed V segments, including chromosome 9 orphons, were excluded from the earlier analysis of a few hundred of the donors. A further reported finding was that TCR beta sequences accurately predicted the HLA-A and HLA-B alleles for most subjects in the first cohort. In a later analysis, the rate of TCR association differed among HLA loci, with DRB1 alleles having the most associated TCRs and HLA-C alleles having the fewest. According to a later genetic analysis, donors in an Asian-associated ancestry cluster had fewer N-insertions in productive TCRs than the approximately 700-donor mean. In vitro tests confirmed that a few of the cytomegalovirus-associated TCR beta chains recognize cytomegalovirus antigens. Correlated functional status among segregating V segments might reflect linkage disequilibrium, but an unknown experimental factor could not be ruled out. Roughly uniform sequencing depth across donors was assumed in presence/absence analyses, although this assumption may not hold. Most TCR sequences were seen in very few donors, while some public TCRs were found in many individuals. In an earlier analysis of about 540 of the donors, most TCR beta V segments were observed in productive rearrangements about 90% or about 30% of the time, broadly matching IMGT annotations. When HLA alleles, especially DR and DQ, strongly co-occurred, attributing TCR associations to individual alleles was difficult. A later genetic analysis associated a missense DCLRE1C variant with V-gene and J-gene trimming of TCR beta chains, and an independent cohort replicated the association. Several of the top co-occurrence clusters appeared to be linked to parvovirus B19, influenza, CMV and Epstein-Barr virus, according to a later analysis. At a false discovery rate of 0.05, a later analysis linked around 15,000 TCR beta sequences to specific HLA alleles. Most CMV-associated TCR beta chains appeared to be HLA-restricted in a later analysis, and the HLA associations seemed to be driven largely by CMV exposure.

What was sequenced was PBMCs. This TCR was recovered from a woman in her sixties in good health and CMV-seronegative. The rearrangement joined TRBV28 to TRBJ2-3; 11 bases in between match TRBD2. Read as DNA, the sequence is TGTGCCAGCAGGTTAGCGGGAGGGGCGGATACGCAGTATTTT. Protein translation: CASRLAGGADTQYF.